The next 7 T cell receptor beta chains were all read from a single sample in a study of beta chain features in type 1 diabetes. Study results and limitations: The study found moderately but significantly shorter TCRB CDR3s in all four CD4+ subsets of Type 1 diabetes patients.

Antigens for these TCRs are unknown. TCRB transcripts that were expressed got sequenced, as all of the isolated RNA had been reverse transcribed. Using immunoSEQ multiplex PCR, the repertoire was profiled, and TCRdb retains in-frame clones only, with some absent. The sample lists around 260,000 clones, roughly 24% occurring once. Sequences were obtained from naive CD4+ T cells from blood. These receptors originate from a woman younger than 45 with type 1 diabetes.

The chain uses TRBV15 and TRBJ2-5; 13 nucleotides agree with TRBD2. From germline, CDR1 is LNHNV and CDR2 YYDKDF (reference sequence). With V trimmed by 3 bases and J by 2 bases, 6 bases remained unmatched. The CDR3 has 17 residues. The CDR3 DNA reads TGTGCCACCAGCAGGGGTCCGGGACTAGCGGGACAAGAGACCCAGTACTTC. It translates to CATSRGPGLAGQETQYF.

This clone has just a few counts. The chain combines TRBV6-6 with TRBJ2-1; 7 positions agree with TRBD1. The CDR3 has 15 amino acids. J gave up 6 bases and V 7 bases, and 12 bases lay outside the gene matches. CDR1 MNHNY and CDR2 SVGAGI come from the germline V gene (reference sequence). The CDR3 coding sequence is TGTGCCAGCACTAAACCGGGACAGTACCTCAATGAGCAGTTCTTC. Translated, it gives CASTKPGQYLNEQFF.

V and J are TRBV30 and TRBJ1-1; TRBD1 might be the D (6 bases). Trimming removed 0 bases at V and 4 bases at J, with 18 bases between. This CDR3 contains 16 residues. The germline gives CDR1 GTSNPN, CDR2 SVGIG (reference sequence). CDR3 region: CAWSVFGQFEGTEAFF. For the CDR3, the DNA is TGTGCCTGGAGTGTTTTCGGACAGTTTGAGGGCACTGAAGCTTTCTTT.

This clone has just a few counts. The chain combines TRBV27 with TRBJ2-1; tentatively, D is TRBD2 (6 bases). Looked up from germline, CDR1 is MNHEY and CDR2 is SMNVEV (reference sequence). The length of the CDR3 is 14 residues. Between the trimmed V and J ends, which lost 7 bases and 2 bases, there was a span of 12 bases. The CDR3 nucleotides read TGTGCCAGCAATCGGCCGGGAGCCTACAATGAGCAGTTCTTC. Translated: CASNRPGAYNEQFF.

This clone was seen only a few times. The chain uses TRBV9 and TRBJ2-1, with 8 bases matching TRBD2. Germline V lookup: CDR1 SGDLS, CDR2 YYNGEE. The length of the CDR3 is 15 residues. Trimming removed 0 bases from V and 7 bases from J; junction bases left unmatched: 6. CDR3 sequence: CASSVAPQRENEQFF. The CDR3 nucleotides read TGTGCCAGCAGCGTAGCCCCCCAGCGGGAGAATGAGCAGTTCTTC.

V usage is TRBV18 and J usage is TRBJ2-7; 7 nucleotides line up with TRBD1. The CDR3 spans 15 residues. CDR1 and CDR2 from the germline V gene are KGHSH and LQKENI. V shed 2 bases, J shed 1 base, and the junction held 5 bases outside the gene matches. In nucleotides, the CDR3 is TGTGCCAGCTCACCAAGAGGGGGCCTATCCTACGAGCAGTACTTC. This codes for CASSPRGGLSYEQYF.

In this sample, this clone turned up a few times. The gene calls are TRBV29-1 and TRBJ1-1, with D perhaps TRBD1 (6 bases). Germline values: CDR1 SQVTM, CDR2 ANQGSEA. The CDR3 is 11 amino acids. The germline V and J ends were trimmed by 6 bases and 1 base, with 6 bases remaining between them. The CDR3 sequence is CSVQGNTEAFF. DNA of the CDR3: TGCAGCGTACAGGGGAACACTGAAGCTTTCTTT.